This note documents a single T cell receptor beta chain sequence. This sample is part of a study of T-cell memory formation after mild COVID-19. Each CDR3 protein is one row after TCRdb ran MiXCR on the 5' RACE reads. The table has 380,000 or so distinct CDR3 sequences, under 15% seen once; the top ten hold roughly 22%. Trimming took 2 bases from V and 4 from J; bases not matched to a gene: 11. Germline CDR1 and CDR2: DFQATT and SNEGSKA (reference sequence). The CDR3 length is 16 residues. The chain combines TRBV20-1 with TRBJ2-3; TRBD2 aligns across 8 bases. The origin of this receptor is a man between 18 and 29 years old who had mild COVID-19 (a few samples of this study predate the infection). Cell type and time point are not known. The sequencing sample was made of PBMCs or a T cell subset sorted from them (not recorded which). In DNA form, the CDR3 reads TGCAGTGCTAGAAATCCGGGACTAGACACCTCAGATACGCAGTATTTT. This encodes CSARNPGLDTSDTQYF.